This TCR beta chain was retrieved from a study of CD8 T cells in ankylosing spondylitis (TCRdb year 2017). The study in broad terms: The study set out to find disease-linked TCR variants by profiling T cell receptor beta repertoires in ankylosing spondylitis patients and healthy donors. The full study cohort was made up of about two dozen ankylosing spondylitis patients and 108 healthy donors. Peripheral blood was sampled, and synovial fluid was additionally collected from ankylosing spondylitis patients. Broader findings and caveats from the paper: Some TCR beta motif variants had previously been reported in synovial fluid and blood of reactive arthritis patients, which suggested common disease-initiation mechanisms. The disease-linked clones were reported as significantly enriched in matched synovial fluid samples from ankylosing spondylitis patients. A CD8+ phenotype was shown by the disease-linked clones, which were found at relatively low frequencies in peripheral blood. A TCR beta motif of several highly homologous amino acid variants appeared characteristic of blood from ankylosing spondylitis patients.

This clonotype was observed a few times. This clone's antigen is unknown. Base qualities are missing; no much larger clone stands one base away. Sequencing was carried out with an Illumina HiSeq 2500. Quantitative 5'-RACE with molecular barcodes was used to prepare TCR beta libraries. For the original study's pipeline: A new computational method, built on a probabilistic model of VDJ rearrangement, was used to identify disease-linked TCR variants. TCRdb cleaned the public reads at Q25 with fastp, built clones with MiXCR and kept in-frame beta chains. Each entry merges the rows of one CDR3 protein and shows their most common DNA and genes. In this record, the V and J calls reflect TCRdb's handling and not the investigators' own analysis. The table for this sample lists roughly 100,000 distinct CDR3 sequences; about 8.3% of them were counted only once. Approximately 9.9% of the sample is held by the ten biggest clonotypes.

What was sequenced was blood, either unsorted or a sorted T cell fraction (not recorded which). The sequence came from a male donor with ankylosing spondylitis or in good health (not recorded which).

The CDR3 is CASSPSKRGAETQYF. Read as DNA, the sequence is TGTGCCAGCTCACCAAGTAAGCGGGGGGCGGAGACCCAGTACTTC. The chain employs TRBV18 and TRBJ2-5; TRBD2 lines up with 9 middle nucleotides. CDR1 KGHSH and CDR2 LQKENI are derived from the germline V gene. Germline trimming amounts to 2 bases on V and 5 bases on J, with 6 as the count of junction bases outside the gene matches. The CDR3 holds 15 amino acids from the cysteine to the phenylalanine. Kept here is only the CDR3 DNA, which spans 45 bases and is read in frame from base 1.